This passage covers 9 T cell receptor beta chains from one sample sequenced in a study of neurological immune-mediated disorders. MiXCR, applied by TCRdb to the 5' RACE reads, yields one record per CDR3 protein. The repertoire holds about 38,000 distinct CDR3 sequences, with approximately 5% as singletons. Sequences were obtained from CD4+ T cells from blood. The receptors originated from a man aged 18 to 35 in good health.

There are many counts of this clonotype. CDR3 protein: CSVRSVGQPQHF. The CDR3 nucleotides are TGCAGCGTTCGGAGCGTGGGGCAGCCCCAGCATTTT. The V gene is TRBV29-1, the J gene TRBJ1-5; no firm D call. Trimming shortened V by 5 bases and J by 7 bases, and 12 bases separated the two germline ends. The CDR3 runs 12 residues. CDR1 is SQVTM, CDR2 ANQGSEA, per germline.

This clonotype was detected many times. The rearrangement joins TRBV21-1 to TRBJ2-7. TRBV21-1 is labeled a pseudogene. This CDR3 spans 19 amino acids. CDR3 region: CASSKNRRPVVSGAYEQYF. The CDR3 DNA reads TGTGCCAGCAGCAAAAATCGCCGACCGGTGGTATCGGGCGCCTACGAGCAGTACTTC.

At least ten counts were recorded for this clonotype. The chain combines TRBV27 with TRBJ2-3, with D possibly TRBD1 on 6 matching bases. This CDR3 is 18 amino acids long. Germline CDR1 reads MNHEY; CDR2 reads SMNVEV (reference sequence). Trimming shortened V by 1 base and J by 0 bases, and 17 bases separated the two germline ends. The DNA for the CDR3 is TGTGCCAGCAGTTTATGGATTTCCGGGACACATAGCACAGATACGCAGTATTTT. This codes for CASSLWISGTHSTDTQYF.

This clonotype was seen repeatedly, ten times or more. V is TRBV6-5 and J is TRBJ2-2, with 10 bases that match TRBD2. After removal of 6 bases from V and 5 bases from J, the junction contained 6 bases not matched to a gene. This CDR3 is 15 amino acids long. Germline CDR1 reads MNHEY; CDR2 reads SVGAGI. The CDR3 is CASSLVAGGTGELFF. DNA of the CDR3: TGTGCCAGCAGCCTCGTAGCGGGGGGTACCGGGGAGCTGTTTTTT.

Ten or more counts support this clonotype. The chain uses TRBV25-1 and TRBJ2-5, with 10 bases lining up with TRBD2. After removal of 5 bases from V and 5 bases from J, the junction contained 11 bases not matched to a gene. The CDR3 has 16 residues. The germline CDR1 and CDR2 sequences are MGHDK and SYGVNS. The CDR3 here is CASSPSSGGAAETQYF. The CDR3 nucleotides read TGTGCCAGCAGTCCTTCGAGCGGGGGGGCCGCTGAGACCCAGTACTTC. The full variable domain, rest sourced from reference TRBV25-1 and TRBJ2-5, is EADIYQTPRYLVIGTGKKITLECSQTMGHDKMYWYQQDPGMELHLIHYSYGVNSTEKGDLSSESTVSRIRTEHFPLTLESARPSHTSQYLCASSPSSGGAAETQYFGPGTRLLVL.

This clonotype was found many times. The V gene is TRBV20-1, the J gene TRBJ1-2; D remains ambiguous. The length of the CDR3 is 9 residues. The germline V gene encodes CDR1 DFQATT and CDR2 SNEGSKA (reference sequence). The V gene lost 3 bases and the J gene lost 8 bases, with 4 bases spanning the gap. The chain's CDR3 is CSASIGYTF. The DNA of the CDR3 is TGCAGTGCTAGCATAGGCTACACCTTC.

This clonotype has ten or more counts. The chain is built from TRBV5-5 and TRBJ1-5; no clear D. The CDR3 has 13 residues. Deletions cut 1 base from V and 5 bases from J, with 7 bases between. CDR1 SGHKS and CDR2 YYEKEE come from the germline V gene (reference sequence). The CDR3 nucleotides read TGTGCCAGCAGCTTGCAAGATGATCAGCCCCAGCATTTT. Encoded protein: CASSLQDDQPQHF. Drawing the rest from reference TRBV5-5 and TRBJ1-5, the complete variable domain is DAGVTQSPTHLIKTRGQQVTLRCSPISGHKSVSWYQQVLGQGPQFIFQYYEKEERGRGNFPDRFSARQFPNYSSELNVNALLLGDSALYLCASSLQDDQPQHFGDGTRLSIL.

This clonotype was counted ten times or more. This chain connects TRBV20-1 to TRBJ2-3; D unclear. The CDR3 covers 12 residues. Trimming took 7 bases from V and 1 from J, leaving 9 bases between them. Germline V lookup: CDR1 DFQATT, CDR2 SNEGSKA (reference sequence). CDR3 in amino acids: CSVQLRTDTQYF. Written as DNA, the CDR3 is TGCAGTGTACAGCTACGCACAGATACGCAGTATTTT.

This clonotype was detected ten times or more. This CDR3 is CSARWGQGNSPLHF. The CDR3 region has the DNA TGCAGTGCTAGATGGGGACAGGGTAATTCACCCCTCCACTTT. The chain links TRBV20-1 to TRBJ1-6; 9 bases align to TRBD1. Trimming removed 2 bases from V and 6 bases from J; junction bases left unmatched: 2. The CDR3 runs to 14 residues. Germline CDR1 and CDR2: DFQATT and SNEGSKA (reference sequence).